This T cell receptor beta chain emerged from a study of blood T cells in healthy people across ages. For this clonotype: Its specificity is not known. A much larger clone differs by one base, so this may be a read error.

Findings and limits, study-wide: The recorded TCR beta diversity per million T cells decreased in a roughly linear manner with age. Whereas aged donors had fewer naive CD4+ cells, long-lived donors had more of them and higher diversity.

Per germline, CDR1 SGHRS and CDR2 YFSETQ. The V gene lost 9 bases and the J gene lost 3 bases, with 19 bases spanning the gap. CDR3 length equals 15 residues. Then a second PCR, running roughly 7 to 11 cycles, was carried out with a sample-barcoded 5' primer and a J-beta primer mix. TCRdb analysed the 5' RACE reads with MiXCR anew, one entry per CDR3 protein. The sample consists of about 1,800,000 distinct CDR3 sequences, about 28% of them appearing once. At least 5 micrograms of total RNA were extracted per sample. Sequenced sample: blood. The TCR was taken from a woman in her 30s in good health. The V gene is TRBV5-1, the J gene TRBJ2-1; D not certain. The CDR3 loop is CATSGQGSYYNEQFF. CDR3 DNA sequence: TGCGCCACCAGTGGCCAAGGGTCCTACTACAATGAGCAGTTCTTC.